This TCR beta chain derives from a study of neoadjuvant anti-PD-1 for oral cavity cancer. In the case of this clone: Its antigen is undetermined.

This CDR3 has 14 residues. Germline V gives CDR1 SEHNR, CDR2 FQNEAQ (reference sequence). The V and J ends lost 5 bases and 4 bases respectively, with 14 bases between them. Study results and limitations: Post-nivolumab, blood T cell clonality was significantly elevated in non-responders.

The time point: after neoadjuvant nivolumab, at surgical resection. Produced via immunoSEQ multiplex PCR; TCRdb's table is partial and in-frame only. This sample has about 68,000 clones; more than 75% occur once, and the top ten carry about 3.7%. This chain uses TRBV7-9 with TRBJ1-2; D remains unclear. The sample was PBMCs, taken after nivolumab (anti-PD-1) treatment. The receptor was isolated from a person between 40 and 85 years old with oral cavity squamous cell carcinoma. This chain's CDR3 is CASSGGSAPYGYTF. The CDR3 coding sequence is TGTGCCAGCAGCGGCGGATCGGCGCCCTATGGCTACACCTTC.